A single sample gave rise to the 5 T cell receptor beta chains below, sequenced in a study of shared clonotypes between healthy human individuals. Naive CD8 cells were CD45RO-negative, positively selected for CCR7, excluding terminally differentiated effector memory CD45RA+ cells. Sequenced by immunoSEQ multiplex PCR; TCRdb stores in-frame clones only, minus some. Among about 2 million clones listed, about 95% were seen once. The sequenced sample was naive CD8+ T cells sorted from blood. Receptors were obtained from a man aged 18 to 35 in good health.

Only one count was recorded for this clone. The V and J genes are TRBV19 and TRBJ2-2, with D hard to call. Trimming cost V 11 bases and J 5 bases, with 12 bases left between them. This CDR3 comprises 12 residues. Germline CDR1 reads LNHDA; CDR2 reads SQIVND (reference sequence). The DNA for the CDR3 is TGTGCCCCTAACCCGAGAACCGGGGAGCTGTTTTTT. Protein: CAPNPRTGELFF.

The chain combines TRBV19 with TRBJ1-2; D gene ambiguous. In germline, CDR1 is LNHDA, CDR2 SQIVND (reference sequence). V dropped 6 bases and J dropped 4 bases, with 12 bases sitting between them. This CDR3 region has 13 residues. DNA of the CDR3: TGTGCCAGTAGCAGCCGGGAGTCCTATGGCTACACCTTC. Translated, it gives CASSSRESYGYTF.

The chain uses TRBV2 and TRBJ2-1, with 12 bases fitting TRBD2. CDR1 and CDR2 from the germline V gene are SNHLY and FYNNEI. The J segment lost 1 base and the V segment lost 5 bases, leaving 3 bases of the junction unmatched. This CDR3 contains 16 residues. Here the CDR3 reads CASSTSGGTSYNEQFF. In DNA, the CDR3 is TGTGCCAGCAGTACTAGCGGGGGGACTTCCTACAATGAGCAGTTCTTC.

The chain couples TRBV9 to TRBJ2-2, with no clear D. The germline gives CDR1 SGDLS, CDR2 YYNGEE. This CDR3 has 15 residues. V was clipped by 4 bases and J by 4 bases, with 14 bases between them. The CDR3 is CASSPYERITGELFF. DNA of the CDR3: TGTGCCAGCAGCCCATACGAAAGGATCACCGGGGAGCTGTTTTTT.

The chain has TRBV9 and TRBJ1-5, with D possibly matching TRBD1 (5 bases). V lost 3 bases, J lost 3 bases, and 13 bases lay in between. The germline V gene encodes CDR1 SGDLS and CDR2 YYNGEE. CDR3 length: 15 amino acids. As DNA, the CDR3 is TGTGCCAGCAGCGAGATCGACAGCTTCAATCAGCCCCAGCATTTT. Its translation is CASSEIDSFNQPQHF.